This T cell receptor beta chain was recorded in a study of beta chain features in type 1 diabetes (dated by TCRdb to about 2018). For the wider study: Mean age, gender distribution, total cell number and subset yield were not different between patients and healthy donors. A total of roughly 110 million sorted cells were examined across all samples, and the number of cells per subset was strongly correlated with RNA yield. The study compared TCRB repertoires of sorted circulating CD4+ T cell subsets between recently diagnosed type 1 diabetes patients and matched healthy donors. Naive and central memory subsets were obtained from all 30 or so donors, but regulatory and stem cell-like memory subsets were isolated from only 8 patients and roughly 8 healthy donors.

Findings and caveats that apply to the study as a whole: A moderate but significant shortening of TCRB CDR3 length was observed in type 1 diabetes patients in all four CD4+ subsets. Naive, central memory and regulatory TCRB repertoires appeared more similar among patients than among healthy donors. Because the HLA sub-analyses included only small numbers of individuals, any influence of HLA type on TCRB rearrangement was left unresolved. Fewer insertions and more nucleotide deletions at VDJ recombination sites were observed in patients with type 1 diabetes, implying thymic rearrangement abnormalities. Because cDNA rather than genomic DNA was sequenced, highly expressing activated cells could have been over-represented, although no difference in activation and CD3 levels was found between groups. Shorter templates might be favored by PCR, yet because patient and control samples were amplified and corrected together, any such skew would affect both groups equally.

Each donor gave one peripheral blood draw, averaging around 120 mL, which was collected into heparinised tubes. Naive, central memory, regulatory and stem cell-like memory CD4+ T cells were sorted on a BD FACSAria II using a panel including CD45RO, CCR7, CD25, CD127, CD95 and CD27. Every sorted population had a purity above 95%. Right away, PBMCs were isolated by Lymphoprep density gradient centrifugation and were stained directly, with no culture step. So that batch effects would be minimized, each experiment stained and sorted samples in pairs, pairing one healthy donor with one patient. The High Capacity cDNA Reverse Transcription Kit was used to reverse transcribe all of the isolated RNA, meaning that expressed TCRB transcripts were what got sequenced. Deep immunoSEQ sequencing was applied to naive, central memory and regulatory T cell samples, giving an average of approximately 4 million total reads per sample. Sorted cells were lysed in RLT buffer, and RNA was extracted using DNase-treated RNeasy Micro or Mini kits according to cell number. To prevent cross-contamination, every cell subset was processed on its own, while patient and healthy donor samples were processed together. Using the immunoSEQ multiplex PCR, TCRB sequences were amplified from cDNA into 87-bp fragments spanning the CDR3 region. Amplicons were sequenced on the Illumina HiSeq platform. The authors' pipeline ran thus. PCR bias was corrected computationally using synthetic template baselines, and reads within Hamming distance 2 were collapsed, with unmergeable singletons discarded. Reads were aligned against IMGT to assign V, D and J genes, CDR3 length and insertions or deletions at six rearrangement sites. Within each subset, clonotype counts were normalized to sorted cell number, after which true diversity and Gini coefficients were computed with the tcR R package. The overlap coefficient, calculated on TCRB nucleotide sequences, was used to quantify repertoire sharing. As a proxy for the pre-selection repertoire, out-of-frame TCRB sequences from naive cells were analyzed. TCRdb holds this immuneACCESS table with in-frame rearrangements only. Some clones are missing; in checked studies, unresolved V genes explain under half, and the rest has no known cause. The V and J calls and clone size are taken from that table; D and trimming were inferred from the DNA. The sample table contains 400,000 to 600,000 clones; only one count was recorded for 30% of them. 0.065% of the sample belongs to the ten largest clones.

For this clone: Its binding antigen is unknown. Base qualities are not recorded, but no much larger clone differs from it by a single base.

Clipping removes 4 bases from V and 6 bases from J, with 12 as the unmatched junction base count. Via the germline V gene (reference sequence), CDR1 is GTSNPN and CDR2 SVGIG. The CDR3 sequence holds 16 residues, the cysteine and phenylalanine included. Left in the record is the CDR3 DNA by itself, 48 bases read in frame from the first base. The chain employs TRBV30 and TRBJ2-1, with 10 junctional bases fitting TRBD2. The sample was naive CD4+ T cells from blood. The intended sense of this specimen's cell subset or site label: true naive CD4+ T cells. The TCR comes from a man aged 18-30 years in good health. In nucleotide form, the sequence is TGTGCCTGGACACGGGCACTAGCGGGATTAGTCAATGAGCAGTTCTTC. The resulting protein is CAWTRALAGLVNEQFF. With all but the CDR3 taken from the reference TRBV30 and TRBJ2-1 genes, the full variable domain is: SQTIHQWPATLVQPVGSPLSLECTVEGTSNPNLYWYRQAAGRGLQLLFYSVGIGQISSEVPQNLSASRPQDRQFILSSKKLLLSDSGFYLCAWTRALAGLVNEQFFGPGTRLTVL.